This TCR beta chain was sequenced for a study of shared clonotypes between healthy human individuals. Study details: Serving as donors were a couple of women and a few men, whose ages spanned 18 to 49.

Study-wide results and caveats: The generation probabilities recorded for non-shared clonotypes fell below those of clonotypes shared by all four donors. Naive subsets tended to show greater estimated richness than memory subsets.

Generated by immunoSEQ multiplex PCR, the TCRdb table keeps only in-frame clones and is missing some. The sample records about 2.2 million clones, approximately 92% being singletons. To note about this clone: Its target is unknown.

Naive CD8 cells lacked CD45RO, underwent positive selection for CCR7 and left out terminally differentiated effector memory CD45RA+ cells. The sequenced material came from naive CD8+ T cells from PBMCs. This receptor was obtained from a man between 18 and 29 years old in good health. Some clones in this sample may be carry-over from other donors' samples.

The chain's CDR3 is CASSPGLDVRAFF. DNA for the CDR3: TGTGCCAGCAGCCCGGGACTCGACGTGCGGGCTTTCTTT. The chain combines TRBV7-9 with TRBJ1-1; weak D call: TRBD1 (5 bases). V was shortened by 5 bases and J by 11 bases, with 18 bases between the two germline ends. The CDR3 runs 13 residues. Germline CDR1 is SEHNR and CDR2 is FQNEAQ (reference sequence). Using reference TRBV7-9 and TRBJ1-1 for the parts outside the CDR3, the full variable domain is DTGVSQNPRHKITKRGQNVTFRCDPISEHNRLYWYRQTLGQGPEFLTYFQNEAQLEKSRLLSDRFSAERPKGSFSTLEIQRTEQGDSAMYLCASSPGLDVRAFFGQGTRLTVV.